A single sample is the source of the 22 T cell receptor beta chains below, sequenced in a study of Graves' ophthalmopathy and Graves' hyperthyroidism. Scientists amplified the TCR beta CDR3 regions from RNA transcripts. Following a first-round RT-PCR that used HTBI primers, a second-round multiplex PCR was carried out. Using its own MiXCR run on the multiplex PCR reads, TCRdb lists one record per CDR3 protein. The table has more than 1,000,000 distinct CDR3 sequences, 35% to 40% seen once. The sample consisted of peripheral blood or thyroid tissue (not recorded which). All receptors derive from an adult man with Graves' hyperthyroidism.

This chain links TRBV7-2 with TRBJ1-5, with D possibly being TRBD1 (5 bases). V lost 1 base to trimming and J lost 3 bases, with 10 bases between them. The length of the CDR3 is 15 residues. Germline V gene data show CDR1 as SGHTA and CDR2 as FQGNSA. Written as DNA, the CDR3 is TGTGCCAGCAGCTTAGTACTGGGACCCAATCAGCCCCAGCATTTT. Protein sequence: CASSLVLGPNQPQHF.

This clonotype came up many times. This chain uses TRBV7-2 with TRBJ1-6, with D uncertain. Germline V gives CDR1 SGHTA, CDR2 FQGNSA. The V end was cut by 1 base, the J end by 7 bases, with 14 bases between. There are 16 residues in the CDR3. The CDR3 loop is CASSLGRWVYNSPLHF. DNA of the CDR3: TGTGCCAGCAGCTTAGGTCGCTGGGTTTACAATTCACCCCTCCACTTT. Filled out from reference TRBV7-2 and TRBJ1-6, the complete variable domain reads GAGVSQSPSNKVTEKGKDVELRCDPISGHTALYWYRQSLGQGLEFLIYFQGNSAPDKSGLPSDRFSAERTGGSVSTLTIQRTQQEDSAVYLCASSLGRWVYNSPLHFGNGTRLTVT.

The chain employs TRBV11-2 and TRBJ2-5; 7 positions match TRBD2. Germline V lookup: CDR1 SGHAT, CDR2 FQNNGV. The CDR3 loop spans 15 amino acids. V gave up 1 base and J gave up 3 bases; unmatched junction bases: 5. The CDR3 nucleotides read TGTGCCAGCAGCTTAGGAGGCGGGGGTAAAGAGACCCAGTACTTC. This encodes CASSLGGGGKETQYF.

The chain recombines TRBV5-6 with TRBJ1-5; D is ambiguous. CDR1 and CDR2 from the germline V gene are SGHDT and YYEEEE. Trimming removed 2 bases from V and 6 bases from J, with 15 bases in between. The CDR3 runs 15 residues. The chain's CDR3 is CASSFGWDKGQPQHF. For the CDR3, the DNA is TGTGCCAGCAGCTTCGGCTGGGATAAAGGTCAGCCCCAGCATTTT.

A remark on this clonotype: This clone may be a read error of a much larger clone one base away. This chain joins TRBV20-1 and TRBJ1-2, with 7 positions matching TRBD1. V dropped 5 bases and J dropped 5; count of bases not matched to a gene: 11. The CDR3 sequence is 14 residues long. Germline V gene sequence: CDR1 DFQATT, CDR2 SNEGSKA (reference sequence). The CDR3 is CSARSHQGGYGYTF. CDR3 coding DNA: TGCAGTGCTCGTTCTCATCAGGGGGGTTATGGCTACACCTTC.

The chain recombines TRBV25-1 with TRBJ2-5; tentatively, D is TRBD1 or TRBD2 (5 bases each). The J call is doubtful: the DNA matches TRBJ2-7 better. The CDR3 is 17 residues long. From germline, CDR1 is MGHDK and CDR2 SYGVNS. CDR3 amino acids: CASTEGGHPGQVYEQYF. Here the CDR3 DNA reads TGTGCCAGCACCGAAGGAGGACACCCTGGTCAAGTGTACGAGCAGTACTTC.

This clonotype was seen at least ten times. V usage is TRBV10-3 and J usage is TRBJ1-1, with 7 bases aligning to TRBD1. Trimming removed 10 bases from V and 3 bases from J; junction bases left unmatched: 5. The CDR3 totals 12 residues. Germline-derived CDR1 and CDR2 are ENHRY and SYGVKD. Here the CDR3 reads CATGTADTEAFF. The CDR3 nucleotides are TGTGCCACCGGGACAGCCGACACTGAAGCTTTCTTT.

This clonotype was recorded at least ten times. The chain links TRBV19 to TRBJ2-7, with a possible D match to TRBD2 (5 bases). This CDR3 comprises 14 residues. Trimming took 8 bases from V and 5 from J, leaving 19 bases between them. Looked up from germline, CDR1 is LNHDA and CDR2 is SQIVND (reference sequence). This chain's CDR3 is CASARTPELNEQYF. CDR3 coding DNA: TGTGCCAGTGCCCGGACTCCAGAGTTGAACGAGCAGTACTTC.

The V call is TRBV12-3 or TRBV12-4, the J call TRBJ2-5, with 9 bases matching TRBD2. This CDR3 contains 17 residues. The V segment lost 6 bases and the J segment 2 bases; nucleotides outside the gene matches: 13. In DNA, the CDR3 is TGTGCCAGCAGCGCCGATAGCGGGGGCGATGTGCAAGAGACCCAGTACTTC. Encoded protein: CASSADSGGDVQETQYF.

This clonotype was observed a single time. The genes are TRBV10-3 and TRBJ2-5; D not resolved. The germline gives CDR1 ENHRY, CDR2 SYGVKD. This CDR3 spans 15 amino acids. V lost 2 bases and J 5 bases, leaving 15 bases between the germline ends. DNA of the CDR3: TGTGCCATCAGTGAGAGGGCAGGACCCGAGGAGACCCAGTACTTC. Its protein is CAISERAGPEETQYF.

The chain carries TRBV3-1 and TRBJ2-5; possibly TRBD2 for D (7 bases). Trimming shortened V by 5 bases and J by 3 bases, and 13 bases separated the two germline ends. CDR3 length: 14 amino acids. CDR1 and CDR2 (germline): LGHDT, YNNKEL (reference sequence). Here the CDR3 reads CASSDGGLKETQYF. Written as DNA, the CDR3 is TGTGCCAGCAGCGACGGGGGGCTTAAAGAGACCCAGTACTTC.

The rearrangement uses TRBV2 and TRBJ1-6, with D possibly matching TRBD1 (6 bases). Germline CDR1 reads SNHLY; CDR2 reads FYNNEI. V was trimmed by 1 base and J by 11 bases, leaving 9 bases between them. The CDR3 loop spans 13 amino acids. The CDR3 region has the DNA TGTGCCAGCAGTGAAGGCAGGGGTCCACCCCTCCACTTT. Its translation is CASSEGRGPPLHF.

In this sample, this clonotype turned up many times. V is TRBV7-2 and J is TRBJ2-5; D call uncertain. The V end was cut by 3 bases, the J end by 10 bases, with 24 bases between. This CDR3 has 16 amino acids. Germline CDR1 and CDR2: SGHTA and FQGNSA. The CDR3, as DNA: TGTGCCAGCAGCTTCCGCGGCCGCCAAGAGGCGGTAGACCAGTACTTC. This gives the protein CASSFRGRQEAVDQYF.

CDR3 loop: CAWSGGERRSYEQYF. The CDR3 bases are TGTGCCTGGAGTGGGGGAGAACGGAGGAGTTACGAGCAGTACTTC. This rearrangement joins TRBV11-1 to TRBJ2-7; D possibly matches TRBD1 or TRBD2 (5 bases each). Germline V gives CDR1 SGHAT, CDR2 FQDESV (reference sequence). The CDR3 is 15 residues long. Trimming shortened V by 11 bases and J by 4 bases, and 24 bases separated the two germline ends.

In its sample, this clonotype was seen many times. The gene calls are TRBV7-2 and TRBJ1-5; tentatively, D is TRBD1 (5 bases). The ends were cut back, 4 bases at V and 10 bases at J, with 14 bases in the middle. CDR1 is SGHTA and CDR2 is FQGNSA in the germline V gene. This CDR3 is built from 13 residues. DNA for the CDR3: TGTGCCAGCAGCTGGGGCGAGAGCAGTCCCCAGCATTTT. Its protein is CASSWGESSPQHF.

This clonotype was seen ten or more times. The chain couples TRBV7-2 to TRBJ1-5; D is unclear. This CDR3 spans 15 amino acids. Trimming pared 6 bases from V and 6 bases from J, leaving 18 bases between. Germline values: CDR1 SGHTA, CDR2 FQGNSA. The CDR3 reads CASSLTPGPFQPQHF. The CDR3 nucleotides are TGTGCCAGCAGTCTAACACCAGGACCTTTTCAGCCCCAGCATTTT. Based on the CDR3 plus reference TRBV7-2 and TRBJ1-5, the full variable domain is GAGVSQSPSNKVTEKGKDVELRCDPISGHTALYWYRQSLGQGLEFLIYFQGNSAPDKSGLPSDRFSAERTGGSVSTLTIQRTQQEDSAVYLCASSLTPGPFQPQHFGDGTRLSIL.

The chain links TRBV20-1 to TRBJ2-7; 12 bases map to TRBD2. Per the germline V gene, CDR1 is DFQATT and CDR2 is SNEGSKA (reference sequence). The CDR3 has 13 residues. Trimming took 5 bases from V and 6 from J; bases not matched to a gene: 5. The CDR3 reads CSALRTSGAEQYF. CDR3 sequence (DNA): TGCAGTGCTCTTAGGACTAGCGGGGCCGAGCAGTACTTC.

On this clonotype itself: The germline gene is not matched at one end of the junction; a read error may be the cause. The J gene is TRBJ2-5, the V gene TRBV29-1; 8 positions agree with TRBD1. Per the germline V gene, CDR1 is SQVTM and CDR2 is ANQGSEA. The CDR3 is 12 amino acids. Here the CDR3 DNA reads TGCAGCGTCGGGCGGGGACAGGAGATCCAGTACTTC. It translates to CSVGRGQEIQYF.

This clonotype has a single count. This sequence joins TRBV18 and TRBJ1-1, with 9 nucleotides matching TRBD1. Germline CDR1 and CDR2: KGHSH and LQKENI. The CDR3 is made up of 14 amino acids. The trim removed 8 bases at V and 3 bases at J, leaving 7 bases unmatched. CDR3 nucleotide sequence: TGTGCCAGCCGAAGGACAGGGGCGTACACTGAAGCTTTCTTT. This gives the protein CASRRTGAYTEAFF.

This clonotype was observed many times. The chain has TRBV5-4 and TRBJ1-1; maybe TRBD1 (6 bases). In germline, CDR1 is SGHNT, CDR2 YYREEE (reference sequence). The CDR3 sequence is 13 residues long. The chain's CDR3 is CASGGPLNTEAFF. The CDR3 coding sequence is TGTGCAAGCGGGGGGCCATTGAACACTGAAGCTTTCTTT. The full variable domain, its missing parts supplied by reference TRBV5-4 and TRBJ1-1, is ETGVTQSPTHLIKTRGQQVTLRCSSQSGHNTVSWYQQALGQGPQFIFQYYREEENGRGNFPPRFSGLQFPNYSSELNVNALELDDSALYLCASGGPLNTEAFFGQGTRLTVV.

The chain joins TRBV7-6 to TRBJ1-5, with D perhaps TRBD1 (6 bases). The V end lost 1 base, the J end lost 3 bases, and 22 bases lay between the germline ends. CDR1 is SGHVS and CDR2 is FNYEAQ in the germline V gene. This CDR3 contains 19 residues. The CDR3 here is CASSLVDPNGTPLNQPQHF. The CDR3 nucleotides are TGTGCCAGCAGCTTAGTAGACCCAAACGGGACACCTCTCAATCAGCCCCAGCATTTT.

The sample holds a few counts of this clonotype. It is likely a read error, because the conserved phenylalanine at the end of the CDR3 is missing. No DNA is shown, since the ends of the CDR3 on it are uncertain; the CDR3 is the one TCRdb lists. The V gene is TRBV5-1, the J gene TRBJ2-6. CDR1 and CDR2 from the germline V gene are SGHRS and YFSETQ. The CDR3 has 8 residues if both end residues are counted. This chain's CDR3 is CASSQGTS.